This T cell receptor (beta chain) is drawn from a study of human T cells and chemical hapten exposure. Of note for this clonotype: Its antigen is undetermined.

The time point here: healthy volunteer bleed at 2 weeks. It was unfractionated whole blood from which total RNA was extracted. Within the library, unique molecular identifiers were attached to each individual cDNA molecule. Via MiXCR, TCRdb re-called the RACE reads, giving one row per CDR3 protein. The sample includes approximately 90,000 distinct CDR3 sequences, roughly 8.5% seen only once; the top ten take about 3.1%. V was pared by 1 base and J by 9 bases, with 5 bases of the junction left unmatched. Germline V gene lookup returns CDR1 MNHEY and CDR2 SMNVEV (reference sequence). The CDR3 loop spans 14 amino acids. Findings and caveats of the study: DPC sensitization produced no change in TCRs with frequency above 1 in 1000.

The chain recombines TRBV27 with TRBJ2-1; 8 nucleotides agree with TRBD1. Specimen: whole blood. This receptor was obtained from a female donor in good health. Some clones in this sample may be carry-over from other donors' samples. The CDR3 DNA follows: TGTGCCAGCAGTTTATATCAGGGGGCTGGTGAGCAGTTCTTC. Its translation is CASSLYQGAGEQFF.